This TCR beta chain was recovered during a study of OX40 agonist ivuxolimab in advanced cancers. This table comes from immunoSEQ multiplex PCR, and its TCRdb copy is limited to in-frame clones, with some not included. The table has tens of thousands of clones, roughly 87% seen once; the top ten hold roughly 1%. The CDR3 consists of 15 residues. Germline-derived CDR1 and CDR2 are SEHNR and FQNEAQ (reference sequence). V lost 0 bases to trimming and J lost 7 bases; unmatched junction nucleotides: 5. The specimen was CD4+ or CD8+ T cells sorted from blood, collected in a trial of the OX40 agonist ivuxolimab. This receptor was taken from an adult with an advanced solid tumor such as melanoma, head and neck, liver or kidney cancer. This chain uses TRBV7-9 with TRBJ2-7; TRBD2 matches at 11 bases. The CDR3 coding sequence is TGTGCCAGCAGCTTAGCTAGCGGGGGGGCCGAAGAGCAGTACTTC. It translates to CASSLASGGAEEQYF.